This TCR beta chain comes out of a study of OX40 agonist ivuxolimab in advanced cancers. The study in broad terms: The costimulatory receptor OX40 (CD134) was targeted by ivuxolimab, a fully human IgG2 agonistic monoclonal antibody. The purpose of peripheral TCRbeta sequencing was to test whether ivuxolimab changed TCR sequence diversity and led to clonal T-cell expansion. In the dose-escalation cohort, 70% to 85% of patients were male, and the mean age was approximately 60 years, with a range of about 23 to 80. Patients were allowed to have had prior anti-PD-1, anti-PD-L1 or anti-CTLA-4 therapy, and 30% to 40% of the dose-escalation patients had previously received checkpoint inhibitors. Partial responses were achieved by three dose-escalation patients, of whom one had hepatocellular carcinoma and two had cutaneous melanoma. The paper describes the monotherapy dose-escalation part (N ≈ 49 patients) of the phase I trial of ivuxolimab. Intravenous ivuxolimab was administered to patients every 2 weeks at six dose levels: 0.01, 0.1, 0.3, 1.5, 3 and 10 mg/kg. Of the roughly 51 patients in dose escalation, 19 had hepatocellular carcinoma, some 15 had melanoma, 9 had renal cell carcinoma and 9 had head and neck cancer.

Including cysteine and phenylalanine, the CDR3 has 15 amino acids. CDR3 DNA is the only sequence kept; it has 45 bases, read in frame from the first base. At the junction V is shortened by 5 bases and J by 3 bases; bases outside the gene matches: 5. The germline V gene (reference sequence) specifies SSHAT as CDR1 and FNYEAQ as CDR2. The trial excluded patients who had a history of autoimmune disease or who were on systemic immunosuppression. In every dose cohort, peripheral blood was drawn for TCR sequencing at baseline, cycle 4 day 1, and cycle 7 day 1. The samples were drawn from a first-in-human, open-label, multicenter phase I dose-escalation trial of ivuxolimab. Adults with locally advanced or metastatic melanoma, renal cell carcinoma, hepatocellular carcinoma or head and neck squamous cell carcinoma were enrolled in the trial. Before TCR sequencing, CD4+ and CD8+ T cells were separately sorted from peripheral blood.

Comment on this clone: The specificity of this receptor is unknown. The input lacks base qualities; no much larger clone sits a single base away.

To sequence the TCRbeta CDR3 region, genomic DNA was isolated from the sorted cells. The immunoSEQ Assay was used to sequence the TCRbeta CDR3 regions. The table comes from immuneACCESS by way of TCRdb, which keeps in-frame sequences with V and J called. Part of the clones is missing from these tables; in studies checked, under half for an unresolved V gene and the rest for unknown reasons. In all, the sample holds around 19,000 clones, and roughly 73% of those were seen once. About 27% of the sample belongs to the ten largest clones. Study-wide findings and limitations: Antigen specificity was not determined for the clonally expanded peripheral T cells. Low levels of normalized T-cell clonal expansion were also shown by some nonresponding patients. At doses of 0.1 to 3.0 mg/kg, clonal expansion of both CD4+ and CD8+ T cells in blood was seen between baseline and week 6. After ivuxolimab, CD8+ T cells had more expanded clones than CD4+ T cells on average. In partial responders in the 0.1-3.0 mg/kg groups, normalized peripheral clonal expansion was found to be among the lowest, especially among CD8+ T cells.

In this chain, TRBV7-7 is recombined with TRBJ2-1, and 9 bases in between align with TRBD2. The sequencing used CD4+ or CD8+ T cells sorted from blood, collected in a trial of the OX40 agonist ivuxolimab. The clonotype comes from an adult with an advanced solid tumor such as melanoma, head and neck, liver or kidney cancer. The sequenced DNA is TGTGCCAGCAGCCCCCTAGCGGGACGCTACAATGAGCAGTTCTTC. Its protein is CASSPLAGRYNEQFF. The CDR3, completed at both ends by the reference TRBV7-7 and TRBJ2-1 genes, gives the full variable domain GAGVSQSPRYKVTKRGQDVTLRCDPISSHATLYWYQQALGQGPEFLTYFNYEAQPDKSGLPSDRFSAERPEGSISTLTIQRTEQRDSAMYRCASSPLAGRYNEQFFGPGTRLTVL.